Listed below are T cell receptor beta chains from one sample, sequenced in a study of PD-L1 blockade in urothelial cancer. Sequenced by immunoSEQ multiplex PCR; TCRdb stores in-frame clones only, minus some. The sample consists of 95,000 or so clones, roughly 87% of them appearing once. The input for sequencing was PBMCs, taken around atezolizumab (anti-PD-L1) treatment. The receptors come from a man between 60 and 75 years old with urothelial cancer. CDR3s include the opening cysteine and the closing phenylalanine or tryptophan. A D gene is named only where the DNA matches it firmly.

>.|14|TRBV6-1
CASSEGGRPYGYTF
>.|14|TRBV5-1
CASSSQGPNGELFF
>TRBD2|15|TRBV6-5
CASSYEGAGVYEQYF
>TRBD1|17|TRBV5-8
CASSPTKTGSSYNEQFF
>.|14|TRBV14
CASSQRGSDSPRRF
>TRBD1|16|TRBV5-1
CASSNEAGGASDGYTF
>.|14|TRBV10-3
CANAKGQNTGELFF
>TRBD1|16|TRBV4-2
CASSQDLTGYAYEQYF
>TRBD2|17|TRBV27
CASSLILAGMGPDTQYF
>.|12|TRBV5-1
CASSYGERGYTF
>TRBD1|15|TRBV7-8
CASSMTGGPIGELFF
>.|13|TRBV6-6
CAGGGATNEKLFF
>TRBD1|15|TRBV6-6
CASSYSGGDPYGYTF
>.|19|TRBV21-1
CASSPGGVRVAGAQETQYF
>TRBD1|13|TRBV27
CASSRDRGYEQYF
>.|16|TRBV27
CASSLETPYSNQPQHF
>TRBD1|20|TRBV14
CASSHLSPGTGGFGLSEQFF
>TRBD2|17|TRBV9
CASSASSGSGDTGELFF
>TRBD2|17|TRBV28
CASSPTRGSGRPGELFF
>TRBD2|17|TRBV28
CASSTRTSGGITDTQYF
>.|10|TRBV6-1
CASSYYEQYF
>TRBD1|15|TRBV19
CASSASRGPGGELFF
>.|14|TRBV7-9
CASSLVMYTGELFF
>TRBD1|13|TRBV29-1
CSAPGQATLKLFF
>TRBD1|18|TRBV7-8
CASSSITRQGSTYNEQFF
>.|14|TRBV7-8
CASSQGETKNIQYF
>.|12|TRBV28
CASSLGGRGYTF
>TRBD2|15|TRBV5-8
CASSWAGTSDNEQFF
>TRBD2|16|TRBV5-1
CASSSGLAGGTDTQYF
>.|14|TRBV27
CASSAAGTAYEQFF
>.|17|TRBV7-9
CASSAALVGGSNQPQHF
>.|14|TRBV14
CASSQDQAGVGYTF
>.|13|TRBV6-1
CASSENNYNEQFF
>.|15|TRBV5-4
CASSFLDRGNYGYTF
>TRBD1|15|TRBV18
CASSPPSQGAYEQYF
>.|17|TRBV9
CASSVGAGTRSLTEAFF
>TRBD1|14|TRBV9
CASSGQGHQETQYF
>.|16|TRBV28
CASSFNSFPNTGELFF
>TRBD1|17|TRBV30
CAWSSGTGGSGANVLTF
>TRBD2|15|TRBV14
CASSPVLAGVETQYF